This T cell receptor beta chain was documented in a study of blood T cell repertoires in COVID-19. For the study at large: The samples span acute and convalescent COVID-19 from the United States, Italy and Spain. PBMCs, B-cell-depleted T cells, or T cells were the source of the cDNA or gDNA that made up the material.

Source study methods: Amplified reference gene primers provided the basis for estimating nucleated cell counts. Method: immunoSEQ multiplex PCR; TCRdb's copy keeps in-frame clones and lacks some. V, J and clone size reflect that table, while D and trimming were determined from the DNA. Of under 250,000 clones in the sample, around 83% were seen once. The J segment lost 10 bases and the V segment lost 3 bases, leaving 5 bases of the junction unmatched. Germline assignment: CDR1 SGHTA and CDR2 FQGNSA. The CDR3 runs 15 residues. The rearrangement links TRBV7-2 to TRBJ2-1; 14 bases fit TRBD2. Input material: peripheral blood. The sequence was collected from a young man who had recovered from COVID-19. The CDR3 bases are TGTGCCAGCAGCTTGACTAGCGGGGGGGCCTGGGAGCAGTTCTTC. Translating gives CASSLTSGGAWEQFF.